The 29 T cell receptor beta chains below come from one sample, sequenced in a study of T cells in Graves' hyperthyroidism and ophthalmopathy. What was amplified from RNA transcripts were TCR beta CDR3 regions. The HTBI primer set was used in a first-round RT-PCR of the TCR CDR3. MiXCR, run by TCRdb on the multiplex PCR reads, gives a single entry per CDR3 protein. The data show fewer than 200,000 distinct CDR3 sequences, with 8% to 9.5% seen just once and more than 20% held by the top ten. The sequenced sample was blood. Receptors originate from a woman younger than 35 with Graves' hyperthyroidism that later progressed to Graves' ophthalmopathy.

This clonotype appeared many times. The CDR3 nucleotides read TGTGCCAGCAGCCAAGCACAGGGAGAAGCTTTCTTT. Amino acids: CASSQAQGEAFF. The chain carries TRBV3-1 and TRBJ1-1, with TRBD1 as a possible D gene (6 bases). The V and J ends lost 1 base and 8 bases respectively, with 8 bases between them. This CDR3 has 12 amino acids. Germline assignment: CDR1 LGHDT and CDR2 YNNKEL (reference sequence).

The rearrangement uses TRBV7-8 and TRBJ2-7, with TRBD2 matching over 7 bases. The J segment lost 6 bases and the V segment lost 4 bases, leaving 9 bases of the junction unmatched. The CDR3 contains 14 residues. Germline values: CDR1 SGHVS, CDR2 FQNEAQ. The CDR3: CASSSLGGGGEQYF. The CDR3 nucleotides are TGTGCCAGCAGCTCACTGGGGGGGGGGGGCGAGCAGTACTTC. The full variable domain, its missing parts supplied by reference TRBV7-8 and TRBJ2-7, is GAGVSQSPRYKVAKRGQDVALRCDPISGHVSLFWYQQALGQGPEFLTYFQNEAQLDKSGLPSDRFFAERPEGSVSTLKIQRTQQEDSAVYLCASSSLGGGGEQYFGPGTRLTVT.

This clonotype was detected many times. This chain connects TRBV5-5 to TRBJ2-5, with TRBD2 matching over 9 bases. The CDR3 runs 15 residues. J was trimmed by 3 bases and V by 4 bases; bases with no gene match: 7. Germline V gene lookup returns CDR1 SGHKS and CDR2 YYEKEE (reference sequence). CDR3 region: CASSQTSGGKETQYF. CDR3 coding DNA: TGTGCCAGCAGCCAGACTAGCGGAGGAAAAGAGACCCAGTACTTC.

This clonotype was seen many times. The chain employs TRBV2 and TRBJ1-1; possibly TRBD1 for D (6 bases). Per the germline V gene, CDR1 is SNHLY and CDR2 is FYNNEI. V lost 6 bases, J lost 6 bases, and 17 bases lay in between. This CDR3 is 14 amino acids long. CDR3 in amino acids: CASRISLRQAEAFF. The CDR3 bases are TGTGCCAGCAGGATTAGTTTGAGACAGGCTGAAGCTTTCTTT. The variable domain in full, with the rest retrieved from reference TRBV2 and TRBJ1-1, is EPEVTQTPSHQVTQMGQEVILRCVPISNHLYFYWYRQILGQKVEFLVSFYNNEISEKSEIFDDQFSVERPDGSNFTLKIRSTKLEDSAMYFCASRISLRQAEAFFGQGTRLTVV.

There are many counts of this clonotype. In DNA, the CDR3 is TGCAGTGCTGTCCCCGGGACAGGGGGTTTCAATGAGCAGTTCTTC. Translation gives CSAVPGTGGFNEQFF. The chain is built from TRBV20-1 and TRBJ2-1; 11 nucleotides match TRBD1. In germline, CDR1 is DFQATT, CDR2 SNEGSKA (reference sequence). Unmatched junction bases numbered 9, after V lost 5 bases and J lost 6 bases. This CDR3 is 15 amino acids long.

A few counts support this clonotype. V usage is TRBV5-6 and J usage is TRBJ1-3; D not resolved. The CDR3 has 16 residues. The germline gives CDR1 SGHDT, CDR2 YYEEEE. V was trimmed by 0 bases and J by 0 bases, leaving 10 bases between them. CDR3 coding DNA: TGTGCCAGCAGCTTGGCGGGGATTACCTCTGGAAACACCATATATTTT. This gives the protein CASSLAGITSGNTIYF.

This clonotype was picked up many times. This chain links TRBV3-1 with TRBJ1-5; D not resolved. Looked up from germline, CDR1 is LGHDT and CDR2 is YNNKEL (reference sequence). The length of the CDR3 is 15 residues. V was clipped by 0 bases and J by 1 base, with 7 bases between them. This CDR3 reads CASSQDGRSNQPQHF. The CDR3 bases are TGTGCCAGCAGCCAAGACGGGAGAAGCAATCAGCCCCAGCATTTT.

This clonotype was picked up many times. This rearrangement joins TRBV6-1 to TRBJ2-1; D is undetermined. V gave up 1 base and J gave up 10 bases, with 20 bases separating them. The CDR3 is 16 residues long. Germline V gene data show CDR1 as MNHNS and CDR2 as SASEGT. CDR3 nucleotides: TGTGCCAGCAGTGAAGGCCCACACTTGGGTAGTGGAGAGCAGTTCTTC. Amino acid sequence: CASSEGPHLGSGEQFF.

The gene calls are TRBV29-1 and TRBJ1-2; no definite D call. The CDR3 length is 11 residues. The V end lost 4 bases, the J end lost 7 bases, and 10 bases lay between the germline ends. Germline CDR1 and CDR2: SQVTM and ANQGSEA. For the CDR3, the DNA is TGCAGCGTTGGGGAGGGCTCTGGCTACACCTTC. Its translation: CSVGEGSGYTF.

This clonotype occurred many times. The CDR3 reads CSATLGAYGYTF. The CDR3 nucleotides read TGCAGTGCTACGTTGGGGGCGTATGGCTACACCTTC. V gene TRBV20-1 combines with J gene TRBJ1-2, with D perhaps TRBD1 (6 bases). Germline V gene lookup returns CDR1 DFQATT and CDR2 SNEGSKA (reference sequence). This CDR3 is 12 amino acids long. Trimming pared 4 bases from V and 5 bases from J, leaving 11 bases between.

Ten or more counts support this clonotype. The chain recombines TRBV2 with TRBJ1-3; D gene unclear. This CDR3 spans 13 amino acids. CDR1 is SNHLY, CDR2 FYNNEI, per germline. V was trimmed by 2 bases and J by 4 bases, leaving 6 bases between them. The CDR3 DNA is TGTGCCAGCAGTGAATTGAGGGGAAACACCATATATTTT. Translation gives CASSELRGNTIYF.

In the case of this clonotype: One junction end disagrees with the germline gene, perhaps due to a read error. The genes are TRBV19 and TRBJ2-1, with 9 nucleotides matching TRBD2. The CDR3 extends over 20 amino acids. CDR1 is LNHDA and CDR2 is SQIVND in the germline V gene (reference sequence). The CDR3 coding sequence is TGTGCCTGTAGTATGGCGGCTAGCGGGACCCCTACCCTCCGATACAATGAGCAGTTCTTC. Amino acid sequence: CACSMAASGTPTLRYNEQFF.

This clonotype was counted many times. The CDR3 sequence: CASTGGADLGTEAFF. In DNA form, the CDR3 reads TGTGCCAGCACCGGGGGCGCTGATTTGGGAACTGAAGCTTTCTTT. The chain carries TRBV6-1 and TRBJ1-1; maybe TRBD1 (6 bases). This CDR3 has 15 residues. CDR1 is MNHNS, CDR2 SASEGT, per germline. V was shortened by 7 bases and J by 5 bases, with 20 bases between the two germline ends.

This clonotype showed up many times. V gene TRBV12-3 or TRBV12-4 combines with J gene TRBJ2-5, with a tentative D call TRBD2 (5 bases). Trimming shortened V by 5 bases and J by 3 bases, and 10 bases separated the two germline ends. The CDR3 has 13 amino acids. The CDR3 region is CASSLNGKETQYF. Written as DNA, the CDR3 is TGTGCCAGCAGTCTAAACGGGAAAGAGACCCAGTACTTC.

This clonotype has at least ten counts. The CDR3 loop is CASSFKGQGHNEQFF. CDR3 coding DNA: TGTGCCAGCAGCTTTAAAGGACAGGGACACAATGAGCAGTTCTTC. The chain has TRBV13 and TRBJ2-1; TRBD1 matches at 8 bases. The CDR3 contains 15 residues. Germline CDR1 reads PRHDT; CDR2 reads FYEKMQ (reference sequence). The V gene end was trimmed by 3 bases and the J gene end by 5 bases; junction bases not matched to a gene: 6.

Note on this clonotype: The CDR3 does not end in the conserved phenylalanine or tryptophan, so this is likely a read error. V and J are TRBV11-3 and TRBJ2-5; D call uncertain. V was trimmed by 1 base and J by 5 bases, leaving 14 bases between them. Looked up from germline, CDR1 is SGHNT and CDR2 is YENEEA. The CDR3 is made up of 15 amino acids. The DNA for the CDR3 is TGTGCCAGCAGCTTAGGGGTAGGGCCCGACGAGACCCAGTACCTC. This codes for CASSLGVGPDETQYL.

This clonotype was recorded at least ten times. This sequence joins TRBV6-1 and TRBJ2-7; 8 bases are a match to TRBD1. V shed 5 bases and J 2 bases; nucleotides not matched to a gene: 14. Per the germline V gene, CDR1 is MNHNS and CDR2 is SASEGT. The CDR3 runs 17 residues. The CDR3 reads CASSSTLRGQGPYEQYF. Here the CDR3 DNA reads TGTGCCAGCAGTTCCACCCTCCGAGGACAGGGCCCCTACGAGCAGTACTTC.

The rearrangement uses TRBV11-2 and TRBJ2-2; 7 bases line up with TRBD2. CDR3 length: 13 residues. J gave up 6 bases and V 5 bases, and 3 bases lay outside the gene matches. CDR1 and CDR2 from the germline V gene are SGHAT and FQNNGV. The CDR3 region is CASSVGGPGELFF. CDR3 in DNA: TGTGCCAGCAGCGTGGGAGGGCCCGGGGAGCTGTTTTTT.

As to this clonotype: This sequence may be a read error, since a much larger clone differs from it by one base. The CDR3 carries no conserved terminal phenylalanine or tryptophan, so it likely arises from a read error. CDR3: CASSEDREQYL. In DNA, the CDR3 is TGTGCCAGCAGTGAAGACCGGGAGCAGTACCTC. The gene calls are TRBV6-1 and TRBJ2-7; D unclear. V was trimmed by 1 base and J by 7 bases, leaving 5 bases between them. CDR3 length: 11 amino acids. Germline CDR1 reads MNHNS; CDR2 reads SASEGT.

The chain links TRBV6-5 to TRBJ2-1, with TRBD1 matching over 8 bases. CDR3 size: 16 residues. CDR1 is MNHEY and CDR2 is SVGAGI in the germline V gene. The V and J ends lost 2 bases and 5 bases, in that order; junction bases with no gene match: 8. In DNA, the CDR3 is TGTGCCAGCAGTTACCAGAGGACAGGGCTAAACAATGAGCAGTTCTTC. Translated, it gives CASSYQRTGLNNEQFF.

This clonotype was seen ten or more times. J is TRBJ2-5 and V is TRBV7-2, with 13 bases matching TRBD2. The CDR3 contains 17 residues. J gave up 3 bases and V 4 bases, and 8 bases lay outside the gene matches. The V gene's germline CDR1 is SGHTA and CDR2 FQGNSA. The DNA for the CDR3 is TGTGCCAGCAGCTCGGGACTAGCGGGAACGCTAGAAGAGACCCAGTACTTC. Its protein is CASSSGLAGTLEETQYF. Full variable domain (outside the CDR3, taken from reference TRBV7-2 and TRBJ2-5): GAGVSQSPSNKVTEKGKDVELRCDPISGHTALYWYRQSLGQGLEFLIYFQGNSAPDKSGLPSDRFSAERTGGSVSTLTIQRTQQEDSAVYLCASSSGLAGTLEETQYFGPGTRLLVL.

This clonotype has a count of ten or more. The J gene is TRBJ1-2, the V gene TRBV6-5; the D is unclear. V was clipped by 0 bases and J by 6 bases, with 8 bases between them. The CDR3 loop spans 13 amino acids. The V gene's germline CDR1 is MNHEY and CDR2 SVGAGI. The CDR3 DNA reads as TGTGCCAGCAGTTACTCGATTCAAGATGGCTACACCTTC. This sequence encodes CASSYSIQDGYTF.

This clonotype was observed many times. The chain is built from TRBV10-3 and TRBJ1-1; the D gene is possibly TRBD1 (5 bases). The CDR3 has 16 residues. Germline CDR1 is ENHRY and CDR2 is SYGVKD. V dropped 6 bases and J dropped 3 bases, with 20 bases sitting between them. CDR3 DNA sequence: TGTGCCATCAGAGAAGGGGTTGGGGAGGCGGACACTGAAGCTTTCTTT. Protein sequence: CAIREGVGEADTEAFF.

This clonotype was seen many times. The genes are TRBV30 and TRBJ2-7, with 8 bases that match TRBD1. The CDR3 extends over 14 amino acids. Losses at the gene ends were 3 bases for V and 3 bases for J; bases not matched to a gene: 7. CDR1 is GTSNPN, CDR2 SVGIG, per germline (reference sequence). CDR3 protein: CAWRLQGAGYEQYF. As DNA, the CDR3 is TGTGCCTGGAGACTTCAGGGGGCAGGCTACGAGCAGTACTTC.

The V gene is TRBV5-1, the J gene TRBJ2-5; D ambiguous. Trimming removed 4 bases at V and 2 bases at J, with 15 bases between. This CDR3 has 15 amino acids. Germline CDR1 SGHRS, CDR2 YFSETQ. The CDR3 here is CASSRARTAQETQYF. The CDR3 DNA reads as TGCGCCAGCAGCCGTGCCCGAACCGCTCAAGAGACCCAGTACTTC.

This clonotype occurred once. A read error may be the cause here, since a much bigger clone is one base away. This sequence joins TRBV27 and TRBJ1-2, with 7 bases fitting TRBD1. Germline lookup yields CDR1 MNHEY and CDR2 SMNVEV (reference sequence). The CDR3 has 14 residues. The CDR3 nucleotides read TGTGACAGCCGATCCGGGACAGCCCTATATGGCTACACCTTC. Protein sequence: CDSRSGTALYGYTF.

This clonotype was seen ten or more times. The rearrangement joins TRBV20-1 to TRBJ2-2; D perhaps matches TRBD1 (5 bases). This CDR3 has 14 residues. With 2 bases removed from V and 6 bases from J, the gap between germline ends came to 13 bases. The germline V gene encodes CDR1 DFQATT and CDR2 SNEGSKA (reference sequence). Here the CDR3 DNA reads TGCAGTGCTAGAACCTCGATGACAGCCGGGGAGCTGTTTTTT. Its protein is CSARTSMTAGELFF.

This clonotype was observed at least ten times. V gene TRBV6-2 or TRBV6-3 combines with J gene TRBJ1-1; D remains unclear. Germline CDR1 and CDR2: MNHEY and SVGEGT. The CDR3 loop spans 13 amino acids. V was shortened by 4 bases and J by 7 bases, with 13 bases between the two germline ends. CDR3 loop: CASSSLREVEAFF. The CDR3 region has the DNA TGTGCCAGCAGTTCCCTGAGGGAGGTTGAAGCTTTCTTT.

This clonotype occurred many times. The chain links TRBV7-3 to TRBJ2-1; D uncertain. Germline V gene sequence: CDR1 SGHTA, CDR2 FQGTGA. The CDR3 covers 13 residues. V lost 1 base and J 6 bases, leaving 7 bases between the germline ends. DNA for the CDR3: TGTGCCAGCAGCTTAATGGCTAGCAATGAGCAGTTCTTC. Its protein product is CASSLMASNEQFF.